These 11 T cell receptor beta chains originate from one sample sequenced in a study of CD8 T cells in Susac syndrome. RNA, at about 0.45 to 1 ug, was reverse transcribed with random hexamers. TCRdb reprocessed the immunoSEQ multiplex PCR reads with MiXCR, giving one entry per CDR3 protein. The data contain fewer than 300,000 distinct CDR3 sequences, 70% to 90% of them seen just once; the ten biggest clones take up approximately 0.11%. The sample was CD8+ T cells from PBMCs. These receptors were collected from a human donor with multiple sclerosis.

CDR3 DNA sequence: TGCAGTGCTAGAGCCGGTGGGAGCGCAGATACGCAGTATTTT. Protein: CSARAGGSADTQYF. This chain joins TRBV20-1 and TRBJ2-3; possible D gene TRBD2, 5 bases. CDR3 length: 14 amino acids. V lost 1 base, J lost 4 bases, and 12 bases lay in between. The germline gives CDR1 DFQATT, CDR2 SNEGSKA (reference sequence).

This clonotype was seen more than once but under ten times. The chain carries TRBV11-2 and TRBJ1-1, with D possibly being TRBD1 (5 bases). Germline values: CDR1 SGHAT, CDR2 FQNNGV. The CDR3 runs to 16 residues. V lost 1 base and J 6 bases, leaving 18 bases between the germline ends. CDR3 DNA sequence: TGTGCCAGCAGCTTAGGGACATCATCCAGAGCCGCTGAAGCTTTCTTT. This gives the protein CASSLGTSSRAAEAFF.

The V call is TRBV12-5, the J call TRBJ1-2, with D unclear. The CDR3 loop spans 15 amino acids. CDR1 and CDR2 (germline): LGHNT, FRNRAP. Trimming shortened V by 0 bases and J by 7 bases, and 15 bases separated the two germline ends. The CDR3 region has the DNA TGTGCTAGTGGTTTGGTAGCAGGCTCGGTGCGTGGCTACACCTTC. Residues: CASGLVAGSVRGYTF.

This clonotype was detected once. This rearrangement joins TRBV5-1 to TRBJ2-6; no clear D. This CDR3 is built from 18 residues. Germline CDR1 is SGHRS and CDR2 is YFSETQ. Trimming took off 2 bases at V and 0 bases at J, with 15 bases between the two ends. CDR3: CASSFADTVRSGANVLTF. The CDR3 nucleotides read TGCGCCAGCAGCTTTGCCGACACGGTCCGCTCTGGGGCCAACGTCCTGACTTTC.

This clonotype was counted a single time. This chain uses TRBV6-6 with TRBJ2-1; TRBD1 matches 7 bases. The CDR3 is made up of 15 amino acids. Germline CDR1 is MNHNY and CDR2 is SVGAGI (reference sequence). V shed 5 bases, J shed 9 bases, and the junction held 13 bases outside the gene matches. CDR3 bases: TGTGCCAGCAGTGAGCCGAGACAGGGAATGAGTGAGCAGTTCTTC. This codes for CASSEPRQGMSEQFF.

This clonotype was observed a handful of times. The rearrangement links TRBV7-8 to TRBJ2-1; D might be TRBD1 (5 bases). The CDR3 has 14 residues. V was shortened by 5 bases and J by 5 bases, with 13 bases between the two germline ends. The germline gives CDR1 SGHVS, CDR2 FQNEAQ. CDR3 sequence reads: CASSPRTRDNEQFF. The CDR3 region has the DNA TGTGCCAGCAGCCCGCGGACAAGGGACAATGAGCAGTTCTTC.

V usage is TRBV18 and J usage is TRBJ1-1; the D gene is possibly TRBD1 (5 bases). The CDR3 has 17 amino acids. Trimming removed 5 bases from V and 3 bases from J, with 22 bases in between. Per germline, CDR1 KGHSH and CDR2 LQKENI. The CDR3 region is CASSTSKGSGGDTEAFF. CDR3 nucleotide sequence: TGTGCCAGCTCAACCAGCAAGGGGTCCGGCGGGGACACTGAAGCTTTCTTT.

The V gene is TRBV5-1, the J gene TRBJ2-7; D is possibly TRBD1 or TRBD2 (5 bases each). Germline CDR1 and CDR2: SGHRS and YFSETQ. The CDR3 has 14 residues. V was cut by 7 bases and J by 7 bases, with 21 bases left in between. The CDR3: CASGIGTVPREQYF. DNA of the CDR3: TGCGCCAGCGGCATCGGGACGGTCCCTAGGGAGCAGTACTTC.

The CDR3 loop reads CASSVGLLTTTDTQYF. In nucleotides, the CDR3 is TGTGCCAGCAGCGTGGGACTTCTTACGACCACAGATACGCAGTATTTT. V is TRBV7-9 and J is TRBJ2-3; a weak D match, TRBD2 (6 bases). The V gene's germline CDR1 is SEHNR and CDR2 FQNEAQ (reference sequence). V lost 5 bases to trimming and J lost 2 bases, with 17 bases between them. CDR3 length: 16 residues.

This clonotype was observed once. V usage is TRBV5-1 and J usage is TRBJ2-7; D perhaps matches TRBD2 (5 bases). Germline V gene data show CDR1 as SGHRS and CDR2 as YFSETQ. The CDR3 spans 15 residues. The V and J ends lost 5 bases and 2 bases respectively, with 17 bases between them. Here the CDR3 DNA reads TGCGCCAGCAGAGGCGGGCTAGCTGCCACCTACGAGCAGTACTTC. It specifies CASRGGLAATYEQYF.

The chain couples TRBV2 to TRBJ1-2, with TRBD1 as a possible D gene (6 bases). Germline assignment: CDR1 SNHLY and CDR2 FYNNEI. This CDR3 comprises 15 residues. The V end was cut by 1 base, the J end by 4 bases, with 13 bases between. Written as DNA, the CDR3 is TGTGCCAGCAGTGAAGAGGCAGGGGAGCCCTATGGCTACACCTTC. This codes for CASSEEAGEPYGYTF.